This T cell receptor (beta chain) was recorded in a study of vaccination and CD4 T cells after COVID-19. Regarding the study as a whole: Median SARS-CoV-2-reactive clonotype numbers went up from roughly 21 to 40, but not significantly. Convalescent patients' median share of reactive clones seen only post-vaccination was more than 65%.

The Oncomine TCR Beta short-read assay sequenced DNA from cultured CD4+ T cells. Using its own MiXCR run on the PCR reads, TCRdb lists one record per CDR3 protein. The sample includes about 15,000 distinct CDR3 sequences, about half of them seen just once. Germline-derived CDR1 and CDR2 are SGHTA and FQGTGA. After removal of 3 bases from V and 7 bases from J, the junction contained 2 bases not matched to a gene. The CDR3 length is 13 residues. Regarding treatment: roughly 11-day PBMC culture with coronavirus spike peptide pools or control peptides (ViraFEST assay). With respect to this clonotype: Its antigen is unidentified.

The clonotype was recovered from a human donor who had recovered from COVID-19. V usage is TRBV7-3 and J usage is TRBJ2-1, with 8 nucleotides matching TRBD1. The sample consisted of CD4+ T cells from blood, cultured in vitro, taken before SARS-CoV-2 vaccination. The DNA for the CDR3 is TGTGCCAGCAGCTTCCGACAGGGGAATGAGCAGTTCTTC. This sequence encodes CASSFRQGNEQFF. Complete variable domain (other parts from reference TRBV7-3 and TRBJ2-1): GAGVSQTPSNKVTEKGKYVELRCDPISGHTALYWYRQSLGQGPEFLIYFQGTGAADDSGLPNDRFFAVRPEGSVSTLKIQRTERGDSAVYLCASSFRQGNEQFFGPGTRLTVL.